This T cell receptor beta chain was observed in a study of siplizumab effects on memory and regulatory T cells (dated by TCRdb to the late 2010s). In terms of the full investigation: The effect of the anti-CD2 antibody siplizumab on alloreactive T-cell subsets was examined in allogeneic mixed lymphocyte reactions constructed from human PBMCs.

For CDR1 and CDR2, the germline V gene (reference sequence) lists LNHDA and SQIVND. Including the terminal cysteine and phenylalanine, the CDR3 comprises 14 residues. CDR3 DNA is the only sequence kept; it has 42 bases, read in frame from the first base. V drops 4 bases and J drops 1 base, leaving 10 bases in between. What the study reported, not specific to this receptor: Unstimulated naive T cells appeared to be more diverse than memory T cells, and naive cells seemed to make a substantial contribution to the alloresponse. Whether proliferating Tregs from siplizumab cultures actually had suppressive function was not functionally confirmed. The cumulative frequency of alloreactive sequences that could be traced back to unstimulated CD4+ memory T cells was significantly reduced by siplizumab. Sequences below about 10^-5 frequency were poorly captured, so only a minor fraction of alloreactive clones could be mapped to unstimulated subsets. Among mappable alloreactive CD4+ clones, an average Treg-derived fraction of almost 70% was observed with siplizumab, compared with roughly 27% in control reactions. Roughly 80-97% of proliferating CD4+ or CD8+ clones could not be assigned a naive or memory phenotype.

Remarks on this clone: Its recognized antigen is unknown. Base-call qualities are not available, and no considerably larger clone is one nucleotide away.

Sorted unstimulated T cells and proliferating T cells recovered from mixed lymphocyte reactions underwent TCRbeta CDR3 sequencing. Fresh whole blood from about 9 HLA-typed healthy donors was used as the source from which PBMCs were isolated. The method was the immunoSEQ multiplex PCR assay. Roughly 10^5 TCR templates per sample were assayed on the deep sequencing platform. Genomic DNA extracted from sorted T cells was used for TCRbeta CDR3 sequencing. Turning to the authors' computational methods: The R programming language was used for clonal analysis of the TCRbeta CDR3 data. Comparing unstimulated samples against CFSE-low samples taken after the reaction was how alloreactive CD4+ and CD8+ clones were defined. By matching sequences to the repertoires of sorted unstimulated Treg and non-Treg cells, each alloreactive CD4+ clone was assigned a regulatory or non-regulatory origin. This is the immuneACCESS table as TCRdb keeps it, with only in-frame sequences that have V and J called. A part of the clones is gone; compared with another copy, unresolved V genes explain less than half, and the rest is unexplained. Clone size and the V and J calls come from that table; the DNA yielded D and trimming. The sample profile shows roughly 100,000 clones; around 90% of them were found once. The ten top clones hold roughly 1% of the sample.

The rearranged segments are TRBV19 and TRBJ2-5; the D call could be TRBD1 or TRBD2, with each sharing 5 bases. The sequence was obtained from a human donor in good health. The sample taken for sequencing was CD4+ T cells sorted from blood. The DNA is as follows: TGTGCCAGTAGTAAATCGAGGGGCCAAGAGACCCAGTACTTC. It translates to CASSKSRGQETQYF. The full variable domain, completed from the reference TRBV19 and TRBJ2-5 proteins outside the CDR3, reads DGGITQSPKYLFRKEGQNVTLSCEQNLNHDAMYWYRQDPGQGLRLIYYSQIVNDFQKGDIAEGYSVSREKKESFPLTVTSAQKNPTAFYLCASSKSRGQETQYFGPGTRLLVL.